Listed here is a single T cell receptor (beta chain). The clone's antigen remains unknown. The read comes to an end 3 residues before the CDR3 does, leaving the germline J gene to fill in the end. Every participant had a single incident cervical HPV16 infection, and women with prevalent HPV16 infections were excluded. Cervical HPV DNA was detected with MY09/MY11 PCR, and genotyping was done with dot-blot hybridization. Approximately 15 mL of heparinized blood was centrifuged, after which the buffy coat was aliquoted, frozen at -30 degrees C, and then stored at -80 degrees C. Genomic DNA was extracted from buffy coat specimens using QIAGEN kits. The sample belongs to a study of T cells in women clearing cervical HPV infection (dated by TCRdb to between 2018 and 2020). For the study in its entirety: The cases were some 27 women with histologically confirmed HPV16-related CIN3 or worse, and 2 of these cases were invasive cancers. Nested within Costa Rica's Guanacaste HPV Natural History Study, an exploratory proof-of-principle case-control study compared TCR repertoires across cervical HPV16 outcomes. Among cases, blood sampling came a median of about 150 days after lesion detection, with an interquartile range of about 80 to 220 days. Blood from cases was collected at the visit at which the lesion was first identified, whereas blood from controls was collected once infection was no longer detected. A median age of almost 35 years was observed in cases versus 38 in controls, and no significant differences in baseline characteristics were found. The parent cohort enrolled roughly 9,300 women aged 18 or older in Guanacaste, Costa Rica, in 1993 to 1994 and followed the women for less than eight years. The roughly 23 controls were women who cleared a single incident HPV16 infection within 12 months without developing precancer or cancer. Because only a few women had HLA typing data, the possibility that HLA type acted as a confounder could not be ruled out. Five blinded duplicates per group were added as quality controls, giving 60 or so samples: 50 or so participants and 10 replicates. Cases and controls were matched on age within five years and on year of sample collection. Paper-wide results and their limitations: Random forest classifiers that combined richness and V gene abundances separated cases from controls with an estimated AUC of around 0.84. Because the number of T cells per sample was unknown, the richness differences could reflect varying T-cell content rather than repertoire biology. CIN3+ cases had significantly higher TCR repertoire richness than controls across sequencing depths, but evenness did not differ between the groups. TRBV6-7 relative abundance was lower in cases than in controls (roughly 0.12% versus 0.17%; Bonferroni P = 0.0008). The cross-sectional design could not show whether the associations came before the infection or were a result of it, and neither effector/memory subsets nor HPV-specific T cells were isolated.

The immunoSEQ assay used multiplex PCR to amplify TCR beta CDR3 regions from an average of about 1.1 ug of genomic DNA per sample. The assay corrected primer bias using a complete synthetic TCR repertoire to establish an amplification baseline. Amplicons were sequenced on the Illumina platform. Per the authors' processing: Error correction of the sequences involved clustering with frequency ratios plus a modified nearest-neighbor algorithm, after which the sequences were analyzed in the immunoSEQ Analyzer using IMGT gene definitions. TCR richness and evenness were averaged over 20 rarefaction repeats at each rarefaction depth, excluding samples with fewer sequences than the depth. V, D and J gene relative abundances were compared between groups with Wilcoxon rank sum tests, applying FDR correction. Blinded duplicates gave an intraclass correlation of 95.6% for TCR richness and an average of approximately 83% across over 65 gene segments. TCRdb provides this immuneACCESS table in a form limited to in-frame rearrangements. Some clones are lacking; in checked studies, under half of them reflect an unresolved V gene, and why the rest are absent is not known. V, J and clone size derive from that table, while D and trimming were established from the DNA sequence. The table for this sample lists approximately 37,000 clones. Roughly 5.2% of the sample lies in the top ten.

The CDR3, from cysteine to phenylalanine, totals 17 residues. Shown are 42 bases from within the CDR3, in frame from base 1. Clipping removes 6 bases from V and 3 bases from J, with 13 as the unmatched junction base count. Sequences LNHDA (CDR1) and SQIVND (CDR2) are obtained from the germline V gene (reference sequence). The rearrangement joined TRBV19 to TRBJ2-1, with 8 central nucleotides matching TRBD1. The sequence was obtained from a woman aged 18 to 75 with a cervical HPV16 infection that either progressed to CIN3+ or cleared (not recorded which). The sample consisted of blood buffy coat. CDR3 sequence: CASSTFGDRPFYNEQFF. The DNA read from the CDR3 is TGTGCCAGTAGCACATTCGGGGACAGGCCCTTCTACAATGAG.